This TCR beta chain was identified during a study of PD-1 blockade in classical Hodgkin lymphoma. The time point is: newly diagnosed, previously untreated cHL patient sample. Study-wide findings and caveats: Nothing has yet pinned down what causes the repertoire differences, possibly disease activity or prior therapy. As was reported, newly diagnosed patients showed lower baseline TCR diversity than healthy donors did.

V lost 1 base and J lost 8; bases outside the gene matches: 6. CDR3 length: 14 amino acids. In germline, CDR1 is MDHEN, CDR2 SYDVKM. The protocol was immunoSEQ multiplex PCR, while the TCRdb copy is restricted to in-frame clones and leaves out a portion. Of around 27,000 clones in the sample, approximately 89% are singletons; the top ten hold roughly 3.8%. This clone was detected only a few times. As yet, its antigen is unknown. This chain connects TRBV28 to TRBJ1-2, with 8 bases fitting TRBD1. The sequencing sample was made of peripheral blood mononuclear cells (PBMCs). The sequence was collected from a human donor with classical Hodgkin lymphoma. This CDR3 reads CASSLLDRAQGYTF. In DNA, the CDR3 is TGTGCCAGCAGTTTATTGGACAGGGCCCAAGGCTACACCTTC.